These 26 T cell receptor beta chains were all obtained from the same sample, sequenced in a study of vaccination effects on CD4 cells after COVID-19. Their antigen targets remain unknown. The assay was immunoSEQ multiplex PCR, and TCRdb's table has in-frame clones only and misses some. The data hold around 45,000 clones, with around 76% observed a single time. ViraFEST expansion of antigen-specific CD4+ T cells with viral peptide pools preceded sequencing. Isolation of CD4+ T cells took place after less than twelve days of culture. The study found no prior SARS-CoV-2 infection in the vaccine recipients, who tested negative for nucleocapsid antibodies. The specimen comprised CD4+ T cells from PBMCs cultured with SARS-CoV-2 spike peptides, sampled before COVID-19 vaccination. The receptors were gathered from a human donor who received a COVID-19 vaccine.

The V and J genes are TRBV11-3 and TRBJ2-1; D possibly corresponds to TRBD2 (6 bases). Germline V lookup: CDR1 SGHNT, CDR2 YENEEA. The CDR3 loop spans 14 amino acids. Trimming pared 1 base from V and 4 bases from J, leaving 8 bases between. CDR3 bases: TGTGCCAGCAGCTTAGCCCGGGGGTACAATGAGCAGTTCTTC. Protein: CASSLARGYNEQFF.

The gene calls are TRBV12-3 or TRBV12-4 and TRBJ1-2; TRBD1 agrees at 7 bases. Germline trimming cut 5 bases from V and 5 bases from J; bases unmatched to any gene: 5. The CDR3 has 13 amino acids. Written as DNA, the CDR3 is TGTGCCAGCAGTCCACAGGGGAAGTATGGCTACACCTTC. It specifies CASSPQGKYGYTF.

This rearrangement joins TRBV29-1 to TRBJ1-4, with D possibly TRBD1 on 6 matching bases. Per germline, CDR1 SQVTM and CDR2 ANQGSEA. This CDR3 has 12 residues. V was clipped by 7 bases and J by 1 base, with 7 bases between them. This CDR3 reads CSGTVTNEKLFF. CDR3 DNA sequence: TGCAGCGGGACAGTAACTAATGAAAAACTGTTTTTT.

CDR3 bases: TGTGCCATCGAGCGCAACAGGGGCGGCTACACCTTC. Translation: CAIERNRGGYTF. This rearrangement joins TRBV12-3 or TRBV12-4 to TRBJ1-2; 7 bases align to TRBD1. V dropped 10 bases and J dropped 8; count of bases not matched to a gene: 10. There are 12 residues in the CDR3.

The chain has TRBV28 and TRBJ2-2, with TRBD2 matching 8 bases. Trimming cost V 3 bases and J 5 bases; bases outside gene matches: 8. The CDR3 sequence is 16 residues long. CDR1 is MDHEN, CDR2 SYDVKM, per germline. The CDR3 spells CASSFGGGGYTGELFF. CDR3 nucleotide sequence: TGTGCCAGCAGTTTTGGTGGCGGGGGGTATACCGGGGAGCTGTTTTTT.

This clone was detected only a few times. This rearrangement joins TRBV5-6 to TRBJ1-2; D remains unclear. Between the trimmed V and J ends, which lost 0 bases and 8 bases, there was a span of 11 bases. CDR1 is SGHDT, CDR2 YYEEEE, per germline. The CDR3 spans 13 residues. As DNA, the CDR3 is TGTGCCAGCAGCTTGGGGGCCGAAAAGGGCTACACCTTC. It is translated as CASSLGAEKGYTF.

The chain carries TRBV6-4 and TRBJ2-3; possibly TRBD2 for D (6 bases). Trimming took off 6 bases at V and 0 bases at J, with 10 bases between the two ends. Germline V CDR1 and CDR2: MRHNA, SNTAGT. The CDR3 runs 14 residues. Written as DNA, the CDR3 is TGTGCCAGCAGCGCGGGGATTAGCACAGATACGCAGTATTTT. This gives the protein CASSAGISTDTQYF.

The chain couples TRBV12-3 or TRBV12-4 to TRBJ2-3, with D unresolved. The germline V and J ends were trimmed by 1 base and 2 bases, with 4 bases remaining between them. This CDR3 is 13 amino acids long. The CDR3 protein is CASSLGITDTQYF. CDR3 in DNA: TGTGCCAGCAGTTTAGGGATCACAGATACGCAGTATTTT.

This chain connects TRBV28 to TRBJ1-2, with TRBD1 matching 8 bases. This CDR3 region has 17 residues. With V trimmed by 6 bases and J by 4 bases, 16 bases remained unmatched. CDR1 and CDR2 from the germline V gene are MDHEN and SYDVKM. In DNA form, the CDR3 reads TGTGCCAGCAGCTCTAGGGGGACCAGGGGGCTCCTCTATGGCTACACCTTC. It encodes CASSSRGTRGLLYGYTF.

The rearrangement links TRBV2 to TRBJ2-5; 12 nucleotides align to TRBD2. The germline CDR1 and CDR2 sequences are SNHLY and FYNNEI. This CDR3 region has 15 residues. J gave up 5 bases and V 6 bases, and 7 bases lay outside the gene matches. The CDR3 protein is CASRESGTSGETQYF. In DNA, the CDR3 is TGTGCCAGCAGGGAGTCGGGGACTAGCGGGGAGACCCAGTACTTC.

The V gene is TRBV4-1, the J gene TRBJ1-5; D gene ambiguous. V was clipped by 2 bases and J by 0 bases, with 8 bases between them. Germline assignment: CDR1 MGHRA and CDR2 YSYEKL. The CDR3 spans 15 residues. The CDR3 coding sequence is TGCGCCAGCAGCCAAATCCGCGCTAGCAATCAGCCCCAGCATTTT. Translating it yields CASSQIRASNQPQHF.

The chain links TRBV9 to TRBJ2-1; possibly TRBD1 or TRBD2 for D (5 bases each). V lost 3 bases, J lost 0 bases, and 19 bases lay in between. This CDR3 has 18 amino acids. From germline, CDR1 is SGDLS and CDR2 YYNGEE. The CDR3: CASSAHQGTGSSYNEQFF. The CDR3 bases are TGTGCCAGCAGCGCTCACCAAGGGACGGGAAGCTCCTACAATGAGCAGTTCTTC. The entire variable domain, with the rest obtained from reference TRBV9 and TRBJ2-1, is as follows: DSGVTQTPKHLITATGQRVTLRCSPRSGDLSVYWYQQSLDQGLQFLIQYYNGEERAKGNILERFSAQQFPDLHSELNLSSLELGDSALYFCASSAHQGTGSSYNEQFFGPGTRLTVL.

V usage is TRBV27 and J usage is TRBJ2-7; D perhaps matches TRBD2 (5 bases). Trimming shortened V by 4 bases and J by 9 bases, and 16 bases separated the two germline ends. Per the germline V gene, CDR1 is MNHEY and CDR2 is SMNVEV (reference sequence). The CDR3 runs 13 residues. The CDR3 sequence is CASSSPREGGQYV. CDR3 bases: TGTGCCAGCAGTTCGCCCCGGGAAGGTGGGCAGTACGTC.

The chain carries TRBV5-4 and TRBJ2-5, with 11 bases lining up with TRBD2. Losses at the gene ends were 3 bases for V and 10 bases for J; bases not matched to a gene: 5. Germline V gene lookup returns CDR1 SGHNT and CDR2 YYREEE (reference sequence). The CDR3 spans 13 residues. DNA of the CDR3: TGTGCCAGCAGCTCTAGCGGGGGGCGCGGCCAGTACTTC. Translation: CASSSSGGRGQYF.

The J gene is TRBJ2-1, the V gene TRBV19, with TRBD1 matching over 9 bases. The V and J ends lost 6 bases and 3 bases, in that order; junction bases with no gene match: 9. The CDR3 extends over 16 amino acids. Germline-derived CDR1 and CDR2 are LNHDA and SQIVND (reference sequence). The CDR3 coding sequence is TGTGCCAGTAGGACCTCGGGACAGGGCATCTACAATGAGCAGTTCTTC. It is translated as CASRTSGQGIYNEQFF.

The chain links TRBV10-3 to TRBJ2-5, with TRBD2 matching 12 bases. The V gene's germline CDR1 is ENHRY and CDR2 SYGVKD. V lost 3 bases to trimming and J lost 3 bases; unmatched junction nucleotides: 2. The CDR3 runs to 15 residues. As DNA, the CDR3 is TGTGCCATCAGTGACTGGACTAGCGGGAAAGAGACCCAGTACTTC. Its protein is CAISDWTSGKETQYF.

This clone was counted a few times. The CDR3 is CASGGGQNNYGYTF. The CDR3 region has the DNA TGTGCCAGCGGAGGAGGACAGAACAACTATGGCTACACCTTC. This chain joins TRBV2 and TRBJ1-2; D possibly corresponds to TRBD1 (6 bases). The CDR3 sequence is 14 residues long. Germline CDR1 and CDR2: SNHLY and FYNNEI. V shed 8 bases and J shed 2 bases, with 15 bases lying between them.

The V call is TRBV7-2, the J call TRBJ2-5; D is unresolved. Trimming cost V 5 bases and J 0 bases, with 4 bases left between them. The CDR3 consists of 12 residues. CDR1 and CDR2 (germline): SGHTA, FQGNSA. In DNA, the CDR3 is TGTGCCAGCAGCCGGGACCAAGAGACCCAGTACTTC. Translated, it gives CASSRDQETQYF.

The V gene is TRBV24-1, the J gene TRBJ2-1, with TRBD1 as a possible D gene (6 bases). Germline V gene sequence: CDR1 KGHDR, CDR2 SFDVKD. This CDR3 spans 16 amino acids. V was cut by 4 bases and J by 7 bases, with 19 bases left in between. CDR3 bases: TGTGCCACCAGTGACCTTGGGACAAGCCTTGGGAATGAGCAGTTCTTC. It is translated as CATSDLGTSLGNEQFF.

The V call is TRBV6-5, the J call TRBJ2-7; 8 nucleotides match TRBD1. Germline V gene data show CDR1 as MNHEY and CDR2 as SVGAGI. Trimming cost V 6 bases and J 3 bases; bases outside gene matches: 10. This CDR3 is 15 amino acids long. CDR3 region: CASRRTTTGVYEQYV. The DNA for the CDR3 is TGTGCCAGCAGACGAACGACGACAGGGGTCTACGAGCAGTACGTC.

V usage is TRBV6-6 and J usage is TRBJ1-2; no reliable D call. This CDR3 has 14 residues. The germline V gene encodes CDR1 MNHNY and CDR2 SVGAGI (reference sequence). The germline V and J ends were trimmed by 6 bases and 7 bases, with 18 bases remaining between them. The chain's CDR3 is CASSSSLSSGGYTF. CDR3 nucleotide sequence: TGTGCCAGCAGCTCTTCCCTGAGTTCGGGTGGCTACACCTTC.

This clone is a singleton in its sample. The chain combines TRBV6-5 with TRBJ1-2, with D unclear. Germline V lookup: CDR1 MNHEY, CDR2 SVGAGI. V lost 6 bases to trimming and J lost 1 base, with 12 bases between them. The CDR3 spans 14 residues. The CDR3 is CASRWTAGNYGYTF. DNA of the CDR3: TGTGCCAGCAGGTGGACCGCTGGTAACTATGGCTACACCTTC.

V is TRBV12-2 and J is TRBJ2-2; the table's D call, TRBD1, was not checked against the DNA. TRBV12-2 has pseudogene status. The CDR3 length is 20 residues. The CDR3 region is CASRLAGRGQGALGAGELFF. CDR3 coding DNA: TGTGCAAGTCGCTTAGCCGGGCGGGGACAGGGGGCGTTAGGCGCCGGGGAGCTGTTTTTT.

The sample holds one count of this clone. The J gene is TRBJ1-2, the V gene TRBV24-1; D ambiguous. The ends were cut back, 4 bases at V and 5 bases at J, with 4 bases in the middle. Germline loops: CDR1 KGHDR, CDR2 SFDVKD. CDR3 length equals 11 residues. DNA of the CDR3: TGTGCCACCAGTGACGGGTATGGCTACACCTTC. This codes for CATSDGYGYTF.

This clone came up once. The V gene is TRBV18, the J gene TRBJ2-7; 7 nucleotides agree with TRBD1. The CDR3 contains 13 residues. In germline, CDR1 is KGHSH, CDR2 LQKENI. J lost 2 bases, V lost 8 bases, and 6 bases had no gene match. CDR3 amino acids: CASRLGQAYEQYV. The CDR3 region has the DNA TGTGCCAGCCGGCTTGGACAGGCCTACGAGCAGTACGTC.

The chain's CDR3 is CASSRTGGSSPLHF. The CDR3 region has the DNA TGTGCCAGCAGCCGGACAGGGGGCAGTTCACCCCTCCACTTT. V usage is TRBV9 and J usage is TRBJ1-6; 11 positions match TRBD1. CDR3 size: 14 residues. Germline CDR1 is SGDLS and CDR2 is YYNGEE. Trimming took 4 bases from V and 9 from J; bases not matched to a gene: 3.